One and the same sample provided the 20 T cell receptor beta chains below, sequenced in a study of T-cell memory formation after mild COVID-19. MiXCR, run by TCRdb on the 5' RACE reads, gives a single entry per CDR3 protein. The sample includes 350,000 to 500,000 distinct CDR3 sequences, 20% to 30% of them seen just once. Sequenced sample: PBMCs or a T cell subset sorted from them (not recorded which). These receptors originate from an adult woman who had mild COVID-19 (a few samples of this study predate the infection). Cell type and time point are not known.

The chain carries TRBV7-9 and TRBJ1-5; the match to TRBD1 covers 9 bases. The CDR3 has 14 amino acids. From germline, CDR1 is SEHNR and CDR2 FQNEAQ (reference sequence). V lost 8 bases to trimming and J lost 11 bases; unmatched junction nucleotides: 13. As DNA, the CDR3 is TGTGCCAGCGGGCACTCAGACAGGGGGGCAGCCCAGCATTTT. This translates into CASGHSDRGAAQHF.

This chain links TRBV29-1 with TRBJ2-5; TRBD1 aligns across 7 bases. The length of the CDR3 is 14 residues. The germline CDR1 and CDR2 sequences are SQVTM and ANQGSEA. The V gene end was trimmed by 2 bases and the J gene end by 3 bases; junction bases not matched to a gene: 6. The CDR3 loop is CSVEFGTAEETQYF. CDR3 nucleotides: TGCAGCGTTGAATTCGGGACAGCCGAAGAGACCCAGTACTTC.

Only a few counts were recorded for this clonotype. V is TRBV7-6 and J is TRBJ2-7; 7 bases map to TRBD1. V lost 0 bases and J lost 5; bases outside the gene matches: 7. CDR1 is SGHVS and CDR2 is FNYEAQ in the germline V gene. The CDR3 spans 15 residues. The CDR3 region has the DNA TGTGCCAGCAGCTTAGCAGGTGACAGGGACCACGAGCAGTACTTC. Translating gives CASSLAGDRDHEQYF.

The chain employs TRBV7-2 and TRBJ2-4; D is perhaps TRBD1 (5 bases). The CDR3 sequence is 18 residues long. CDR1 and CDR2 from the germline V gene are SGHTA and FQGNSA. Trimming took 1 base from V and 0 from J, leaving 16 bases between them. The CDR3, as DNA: TGTGCCAGCAGCTTAGGTAGGGCAGACAGTTTAGCCAAAAACATTCAGTACTTC. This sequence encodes CASSLGRADSLAKNIQYF.

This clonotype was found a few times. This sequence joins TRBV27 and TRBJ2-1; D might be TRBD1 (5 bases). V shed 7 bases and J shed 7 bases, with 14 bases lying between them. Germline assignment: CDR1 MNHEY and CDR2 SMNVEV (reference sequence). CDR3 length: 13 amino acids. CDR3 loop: CASMGQGMNEQFF. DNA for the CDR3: TGTGCCAGCATGGGGCAGGGAATGAATGAGCAGTTCTTC.

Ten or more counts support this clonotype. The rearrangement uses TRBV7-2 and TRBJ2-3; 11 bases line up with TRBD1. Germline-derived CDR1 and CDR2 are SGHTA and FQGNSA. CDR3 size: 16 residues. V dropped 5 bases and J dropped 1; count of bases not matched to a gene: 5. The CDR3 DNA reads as TGTGCCAGCAGCCGTCGGGACAGGGGGGGCACAGATACGCAGTATTTT. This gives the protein CASSRRDRGGTDTQYF.

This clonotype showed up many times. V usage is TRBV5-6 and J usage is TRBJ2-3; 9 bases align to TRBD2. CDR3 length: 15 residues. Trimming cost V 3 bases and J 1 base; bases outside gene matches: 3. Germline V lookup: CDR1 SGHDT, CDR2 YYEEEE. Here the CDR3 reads CASSSGGGGTDTQYF. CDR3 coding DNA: TGTGCCAGCAGCTCCGGCGGGGGGGGCACAGATACGCAGTATTTT.

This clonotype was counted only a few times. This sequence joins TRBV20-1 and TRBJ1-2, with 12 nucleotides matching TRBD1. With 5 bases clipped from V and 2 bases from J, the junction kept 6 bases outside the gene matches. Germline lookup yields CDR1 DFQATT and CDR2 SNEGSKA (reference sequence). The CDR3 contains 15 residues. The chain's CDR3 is CSAPGQGAMNYGYTF. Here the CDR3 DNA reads TGCAGTGCTCCGGGACAGGGGGCTATGAACTATGGCTACACCTTC.

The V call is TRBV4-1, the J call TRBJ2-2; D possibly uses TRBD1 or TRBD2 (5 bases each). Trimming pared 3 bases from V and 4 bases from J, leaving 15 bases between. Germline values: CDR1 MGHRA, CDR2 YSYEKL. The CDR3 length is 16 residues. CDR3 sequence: CASSQGKGSSTGELFF. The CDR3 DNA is TGCGCCAGCAGCCAGGGAAAGGGGAGCAGCACCGGGGAGCTGTTTTTT.

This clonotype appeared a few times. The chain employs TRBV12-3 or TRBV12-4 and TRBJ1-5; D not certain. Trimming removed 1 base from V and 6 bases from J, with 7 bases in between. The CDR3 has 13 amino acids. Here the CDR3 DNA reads TGTGCCAGCAGTTTAGACAGAGGTCAGCCCCAGCATTTT. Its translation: CASSLDRGQPQHF.

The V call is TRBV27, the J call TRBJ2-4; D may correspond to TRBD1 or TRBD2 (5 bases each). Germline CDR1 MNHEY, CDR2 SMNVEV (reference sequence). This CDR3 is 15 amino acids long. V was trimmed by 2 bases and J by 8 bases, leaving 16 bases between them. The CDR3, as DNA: TGTGCCAGCAGTTTACTGGGACCTCAAGGGGACATTCAGTACTTC. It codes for CASSLLGPQGDIQYF.

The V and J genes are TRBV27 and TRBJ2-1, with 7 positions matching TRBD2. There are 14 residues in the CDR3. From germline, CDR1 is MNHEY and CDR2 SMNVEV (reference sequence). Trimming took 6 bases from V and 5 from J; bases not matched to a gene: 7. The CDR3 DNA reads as TGTGCCAGCAGCGGGACTAATCTTGACAATGAGCAGTTCTTC. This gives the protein CASSGTNLDNEQFF.

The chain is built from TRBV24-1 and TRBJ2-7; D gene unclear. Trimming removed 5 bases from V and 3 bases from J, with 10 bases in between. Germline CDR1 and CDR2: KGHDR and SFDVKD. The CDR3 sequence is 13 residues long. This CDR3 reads CATSGYDDYEQYF. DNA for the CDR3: TGTGCCACCAGTGGATATGACGACTACGAGCAGTACTTC.

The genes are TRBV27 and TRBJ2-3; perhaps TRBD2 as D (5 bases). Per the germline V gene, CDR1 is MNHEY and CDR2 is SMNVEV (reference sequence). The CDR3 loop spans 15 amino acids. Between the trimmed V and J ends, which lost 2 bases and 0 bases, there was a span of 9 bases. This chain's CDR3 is CASSLAGYSTDTQYF. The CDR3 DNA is TGTGCCAGCAGTTTAGCGGGCTACAGCACAGATACGCAGTATTTT.

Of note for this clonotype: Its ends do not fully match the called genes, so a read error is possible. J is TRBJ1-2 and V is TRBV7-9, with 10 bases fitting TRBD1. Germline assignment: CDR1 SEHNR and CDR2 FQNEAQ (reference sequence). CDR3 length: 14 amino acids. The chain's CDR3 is CASSLAGDRGRFAF. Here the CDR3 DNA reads TGTGCCAGCAGCTTAGCGGGGGACAGGGGCCGCTTTGCCTTC. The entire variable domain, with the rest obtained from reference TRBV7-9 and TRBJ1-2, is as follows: DTGVSQNPRHKITKRGQNVTFRCDPISEHNRLYWYRQTLGQGPEFLTYFQNEAQLEKSRLLSDRFSAERPKGSFSTLEIQRTEQGDSAMYLCASSLAGDRGRFAFGSGTRLTVV.

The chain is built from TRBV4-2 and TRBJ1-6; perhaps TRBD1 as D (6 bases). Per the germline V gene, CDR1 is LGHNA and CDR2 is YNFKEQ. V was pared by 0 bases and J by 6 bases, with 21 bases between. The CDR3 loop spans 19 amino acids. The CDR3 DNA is TGTGCCAGCAGCCAAGATCACGGCGTACGGGGGGGCTTTAATTCACCCCTCCACTTT. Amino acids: CASSQDHGVRGGFNSPLHF.

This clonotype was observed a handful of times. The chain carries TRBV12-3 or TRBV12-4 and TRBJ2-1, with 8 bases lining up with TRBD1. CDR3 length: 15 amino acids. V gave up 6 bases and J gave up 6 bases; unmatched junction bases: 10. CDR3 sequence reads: CASSLTDRGRNEQFF. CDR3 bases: TGTGCCAGCAGCCTAACTGACAGGGGACGCAATGAGCAGTTCTTC.

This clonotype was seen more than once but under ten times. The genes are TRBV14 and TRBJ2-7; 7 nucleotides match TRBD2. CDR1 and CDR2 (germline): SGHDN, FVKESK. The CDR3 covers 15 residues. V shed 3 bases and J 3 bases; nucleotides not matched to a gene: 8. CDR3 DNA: TGTGCCAGCAGCCAGCTAGGGACTACCTTCTACGAGCAGTACTTC. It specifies CASSQLGTTFYEQYF.

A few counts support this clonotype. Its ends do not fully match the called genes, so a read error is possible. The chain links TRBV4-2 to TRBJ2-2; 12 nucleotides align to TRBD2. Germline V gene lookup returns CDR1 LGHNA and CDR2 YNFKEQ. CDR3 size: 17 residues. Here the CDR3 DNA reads TGTGCCAGCAGCCTACGGCTAGCGGGAGGGAACGCCGGGGAGCTGTTTTTT. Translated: CASSLRLAGGNAGELFF.

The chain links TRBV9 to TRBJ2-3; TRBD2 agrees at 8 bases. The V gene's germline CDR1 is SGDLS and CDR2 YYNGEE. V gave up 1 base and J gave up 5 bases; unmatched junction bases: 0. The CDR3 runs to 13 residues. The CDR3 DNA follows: TGTGCCAGCAGCGTAAGCGGGAGAGATACGCAGTATTTT. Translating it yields CASSVSGRDTQYF.